This T cell receptor (beta chain) originates from a study of response to subunit inactivated influenza vaccine. General study points: It was the authors' suggestion that each seasonal influenza vaccination recruits few new T cells.

TCRdb re-analysed the RT-PCR reads in MiXCR, keeping a single row per CDR3 protein. The sample lists more than 150,000 distinct CDR3 sequences; about 9.3% were seen once. Trimming shortened V by 2 bases and J by 0 bases, and 13 bases separated the two germline ends. There are 16 residues in the CDR3. This clonotype came up many times. Its antigen is as yet unknown. The source was non-naive T cells sorted from PBMCs, collected on the day of vaccination. The chain combines TRBV12-3 or TRBV12-4 with TRBJ1-2; maybe TRBD1 (5 bases). The TCR originated in a man between 50 and 59 years old who received an inactivated influenza vaccine. The CDR3 reads CASSLTSTVANYGYTF. The CDR3 nucleotides read TGTGCCAGCAGTTTAACGTCGACAGTTGCTAACTATGGCTACACCTTC.